These 31 T cell receptor beta chains were all obtained from the same sample, sequenced in a study of T cells in Graves' hyperthyroidism and ophthalmopathy. RNA transcripts yielded amplified TCR beta CDR3 regions. HTBI primers drove first-round RT-PCR of the TCR CDR3. TCRdb analysed the multiplex PCR reads with MiXCR anew, one entry per CDR3 protein. The repertoire has around 800,000 distinct CDR3 sequences, approximately 40% of them found once; the top ten carry 8% to 9%. The specimen was blood. Receptors originate from a man between 18 and 35 years old with Graves' hyperthyroidism.

Regarding this clonotype: One end of the junction fails to match germline, which may point to a read error. The chain is built from TRBV7-7 and TRBJ2-2; D ambiguous. The length of the CDR3 is 14 residues. Germline V gene lookup returns CDR1 SSHAT and CDR2 FNYEAQ (reference sequence). The CDR3 loop reads CASSSRHLTGELFF. The DNA of the CDR3 is TGTGCTAGCAGCTCCCGCCATTTGACCGGGGAGCTGTTTTTT.

This clonotype was found a few times. The rearrangement uses TRBV14 and TRBJ2-7, with a tentative D call TRBD2 (6 bases). The ends were cut back, 4 bases at V and 2 bases at J, with 12 bases in the middle. CDR1 and CDR2 from the germline V gene are SGHDN and FVKESK. The CDR3 is 14 residues long. The CDR3: CASSPVAGPYEQYF. The DNA of the CDR3 is TGTGCCAGCAGCCCCGTGGCGGGACCCTACGAGCAGTACTTC.

This clonotype has ten or more counts. V usage is TRBV6-1 and J usage is TRBJ1-5; 7 bases map to TRBD1. The CDR3 contains 14 residues. Trimming cost V 5 bases and J 1 base; bases outside gene matches: 2. Germline V lookup: CDR1 MNHNS, CDR2 SASEGT. This CDR3 is CASSQGQSNQPQHF. The CDR3 DNA is TGTGCCAGCAGTCAGGGACAGAGCAATCAGCCCCAGCATTTT.

This clonotype has at least ten counts. The chain has TRBV5-1 and TRBJ1-1, with no clear D. Germline V gives CDR1 SGHRS, CDR2 YFSETQ. Trimming stripped 7 bases from V and 4 bases from J, with 11 bases between. The CDR3 extends over 12 amino acids. The DNA of the CDR3 is TGCGCCAGCGGGGAGAAGGGCACTGAAGCTTTCTTT. Its protein is CASGEKGTEAFF.

The V gene is TRBV19, the J gene TRBJ2-5; 8 nucleotides line up with TRBD1. This CDR3 spans 13 amino acids. Germline CDR1 and CDR2: LNHDA and SQIVND (reference sequence). The V gene end was trimmed by 11 bases and the J gene end by 5 bases; junction bases not matched to a gene: 10. The CDR3 is CAWSSGGAETQYF. The CDR3 DNA reads TGTGCCTGGAGTTCAGGGGGCGCGGAGACCCAGTACTTC.

This clonotype has only a few counts. The V and J genes are TRBV5-1 and TRBJ2-2; D uncertain. Germline-derived CDR1 and CDR2 are SGHRS and YFSETQ. The CDR3 consists of 16 residues. With 0 bases removed from V and 0 bases from J, the gap between germline ends came to 9 bases. Here the CDR3 DNA reads TGCGCCAGCAGCTTGGTGGTAGGGCCGAACACCGGGGAGCTGTTTTTT. Protein product: CASSLVVGPNTGELFF.

The chain carries TRBV15 and TRBJ1-2; possibly TRBD1 for D (6 bases). In germline, CDR1 is LNHNV, CDR2 YYDKDF (reference sequence). Between the trimmed V and J ends, which lost 5 bases and 4 bases, there was a span of 14 bases. CDR3 length: 14 residues. CDR3: CATSETGFGYGYTF. The CDR3 DNA sequence: TGTGCCACCAGCGAGACAGGTTTTGGCTATGGCTACACCTTC.

The V and J genes are TRBV12-3 or TRBV12-4 and TRBJ1-5, with D maybe TRBD1 (6 bases). The CDR3 covers 15 residues. V shed 1 base and J shed 6 bases, with 13 bases lying between them. DNA of the CDR3: TGTGCCAGCAGTTTAGGTCGGGGGGCCCCTCAGCCCCAGCATTTT. It specifies CASSLGRGAPQPQHF.

The CDR3 protein is CASVTGGNSPLHF. The CDR3 bases are TGTGCCAGCGTGACAGGGGGGAATTCACCCCTCCACTTT. V usage is TRBV9 and J usage is TRBJ1-6; 9 bases fit TRBD1. The CDR3 consists of 13 residues. Germline values: CDR1 SGDLS, CDR2 YYNGEE. The V gene end was trimmed by 7 bases and the J gene end by 7 bases; junction bases not matched to a gene: 3.

On this clonotype itself: One end of the junction varies from germline; a read error may be responsible. CDR3 nucleotides: TGTGCCAGCTCATCGCTAGGACAGACGCTAGCGGGAGGAGAGACCCAGTACTTC. This sequence encodes CASSSLGQTLAGGETQYF. The rearrangement links TRBV10-2 to TRBJ2-5; 11 positions agree with TRBD2. CDR3 size: 18 residues. The germline V gene has CDR1 WSHSY and CDR2 SAAADI.

This clonotype was counted only a few times. This sequence joins TRBV4-3 and TRBJ2-5; 9 positions match TRBD2. CDR3 length equals 15 residues. Germline CDR1 and CDR2: LGHNA and YSLEER. V gave up 4 bases and J gave up 5 bases; unmatched junction bases: 8. CDR3 sequence: CASSRGAGGVETQYF. CDR3 in DNA: TGCGCCAGCAGCCGAGGGGCGGGAGGGGTTGAGACCCAGTACTTC.

As to this clonotype: The junction does not match germline at one end; this may be a read error. The rearrangement links TRBV11-2 to TRBJ1-4, with D possibly matching TRBD1 (6 bases). This CDR3 spans 15 amino acids. Germline values: CDR1 SGHAT, CDR2 FQNNGV. The CDR3 reads CASSLLLLGEGELFF. The CDR3 coding sequence is TGCGCCAGCAGCTTGCTTCTCTTGGGCGAGGGGGAACTGTTTTTT.

This clonotype was seen at least ten times. J is TRBJ1-1 and V is TRBV25-1; D is perhaps TRBD1 (5 bases). Trimming left V 0 bases short and J 0 bases short, with 14 bases between. The CDR3 runs 17 residues. Germline V lookup: CDR1 MGHDK, CDR2 SYGVNS. CDR3 in amino acids: CASSEYWIGGMNTEAFF. The CDR3 DNA is TGTGCCAGCAGTGAATATTGGATCGGGGGAATGAACACTGAAGCTTTCTTT.

The J gene is TRBJ2-2, the V gene TRBV2; TRBD1 aligns across 7 bases. J was trimmed by 8 bases and V by 9 bases; bases with no gene match: 3. The V gene's germline CDR1 is SNHLY and CDR2 FYNNEI. The CDR3 is made up of 11 amino acids. DNA for the CDR3: TGTGCCAGAAGACAGGGAGGGGAGCTGTTTTTT. Translation: CARRQGGELFF.

This clonotype has ten or more counts. The J gene is TRBJ1-6, the V gene TRBV7-9; TRBD1 aligns across 8 bases. This CDR3 is built from 14 residues. Trimming at V came to 5 bases and at J to 6 bases, leaving 3 bases not matched to a gene. CDR1 and CDR2 from the germline V gene are SEHNR and FQNEAQ (reference sequence). CDR3 amino acids: CASSPQGGNSPLHF. For the CDR3, the DNA is TGTGCCAGCAGCCCACAGGGGGGTAATTCACCCCTCCACTTT.

The chain uses TRBV7-9 and TRBJ2-7, with D tentatively TRBD1 or TRBD2 (5 bases each). Germline V gene data show CDR1 as SEHNR and CDR2 as FQNEAQ (reference sequence). Trimming left V 4 bases short and J 2 bases short, with 15 bases between. This CDR3 region has 15 residues. CDR3 sequence: CASSSRWGNTYEQYF. CDR3 coding DNA: TGTGCCAGCAGCTCCCGATGGGGGAACACCTACGAGCAGTACTTC. The complete variable domain, with remaining parts taken from reference TRBV7-9 and TRBJ2-7, reads DTGVSQNPRHKITKRGQNVTFRCDPISEHNRLYWYRQTLGQGPEFLTYFQNEAQLEKSRLLSDRFSAERPKGSFSTLEIQRTEQGDSAMYLCASSSRWGNTYEQYFGPGTRLTVT.

This clonotype showed up many times. The rearrangement uses TRBV20-1 and TRBJ2-5; D unclear. V lost 6 bases and J lost 2, with 13 bases in between. Germline V CDR1 and CDR2: DFQATT, SNEGSKA (reference sequence). The CDR3 sequence is 13 residues long. The CDR3 DNA follows: TGCAGTGCCACGGACCCAGTACAAGAGACCCAGTACTTC. This translates into CSATDPVQETQYF.

The V call is TRBV20-1, the J call TRBJ1-1; tentative D call: TRBD1 (6 bases). The CDR3 has 12 amino acids. The germline CDR1 and CDR2 sequences are DFQATT and SNEGSKA (reference sequence). V was cut by 6 bases and J by 6 bases, with 14 bases left in between. In DNA, the CDR3 is TGCAGTGCCCCCAGGGGCAACTCTGAAGCTTTCTTT. Translated: CSAPRGNSEAFF.

The chain links TRBV7-6 to TRBJ2-6; D perhaps matches TRBD2 (7 bases). The CDR3 is 19 amino acids. V dropped 4 bases and J dropped 0 bases, with 19 bases sitting between them. CDR1 is SGHVS and CDR2 is FNYEAQ in the germline V gene. The CDR3 protein is CASSWGGGTGGSGANVLTF. The CDR3 DNA is TGTGCCAGCAGCTGGGGGGGCGGCACCGGGGGCTCTGGGGCCAACGTCCTGACTTTC.

This clonotype was observed a few times. The chain carries TRBV5-1 and TRBJ2-7; 9 bases fit TRBD2. Germline V gives CDR1 SGHRS, CDR2 YFSETQ. V was clipped by 2 bases and J by 3 bases; unmatched bases: 6. The CDR3 is 15 residues long. CDR3 in DNA: TGCGCCAGCAGCTTTAGGGCTAGCGGGATCTACGAGCAGTACTTC. Translating gives CASSFRASGIYEQYF.

This clonotype was counted once. The J gene is TRBJ2-5, the V gene TRBV12-3 or TRBV12-4; 7 bases are shared with TRBD2. V lost 5 bases, J lost 1 base, and 10 bases stayed unmatched. The CDR3 has 16 amino acids. CDR3 sequence reads: CASSLRTGGPQETQYF. DNA of the CDR3: TGTGCCAGCAGTCTCCGAACGGGAGGTCCCCAAGAGACCCAGTACTTC.

This clonotype appeared once. The chain uses TRBV10-3 and TRBJ1-5, with D possibly TRBD1 on 5 matching bases. Germline V gives CDR1 ENHRY, CDR2 SYGVKD. The CDR3 is 20 amino acids. V dropped 4 bases and J dropped 3 bases, with 28 bases sitting between them. The CDR3 is CAISGSFRMSGTAANQPQHF. CDR3 DNA sequence: TGTGCCATCAGTGGGTCCTTTCGTATGTCCGGGACGGCCGCCAATCAGCCCCAGCATTTT.

This clonotype occurred many times. This sequence joins TRBV11-2 and TRBJ2-5, with a tentative D call TRBD2 (6 bases). V lost 7 bases and J lost 6, with 15 bases in between. The V gene's germline CDR1 is SGHAT and CDR2 FQNNGV. The CDR3 totals 13 residues. CDR3 DNA: TGTGCCAGCACAGGTCCGGGAGTAAAGACCCAGTACTTC. Encoded protein: CASTGPGVKTQYF. The complete variable domain, with remaining parts taken from reference TRBV11-2 and TRBJ2-5, reads EAGVAQSPRYKIIEKRQSVAFWCNPISGHATLYWYQQILGQGPKLLIQFQNNGVVDDSQLPKDRFSAERLKGVDSTLKIQPAKLEDSAVYLCASTGPGVKTQYFGPGTRLLVL.

The V and J genes are TRBV2 and TRBJ1-1; D is unresolved. The CDR3 runs 15 residues. Trimming pared 3 bases from V and 3 bases from J, leaving 14 bases between. The germline CDR1 and CDR2 sequences are SNHLY and FYNNEI. Here the CDR3 DNA reads TGTGCCAGCAGTGACCCAGGCTCCTTCCACACTGAAGCTTTCTTT. This sequence encodes CASSDPGSFHTEAFF.

The J gene is TRBJ1-2, the V gene TRBV7-9, with TRBD1 identical over 7 bases. Trimming at V came to 5 bases and at J to 2 bases, leaving 5 bases not matched to a gene. The V gene's germline CDR1 is SEHNR and CDR2 FQNEAQ (reference sequence). The length of the CDR3 is 14 residues. The CDR3: CASSGGDSNYGYTF. CDR3 bases: TGTGCCAGCAGCGGGGGGGACAGCAACTATGGCTACACCTTC.

V and J are TRBV4-1 and TRBJ2-5, with a weak D call TRBD1 (5 bases). In germline, CDR1 is MGHRA, CDR2 YSYEKL. The ends were cut back, 2 bases at V and 2 bases at J, with 9 bases in the middle. This CDR3 region has 14 residues. The CDR3 loop is CASSQFQGQETQYF. The CDR3 coding sequence is TGCGCCAGCAGCCAATTTCAGGGTCAAGAGACCCAGTACTTC.

About this clonotype itself: Relative to the germline gene, one junction end is altered; a read error may explain this. This sequence joins TRBV11-2 and TRBJ2-7; D possibly corresponds to TRBD2 (7 bases). CDR1 SGHAT and CDR2 FQNNGV come from the germline V gene. This CDR3 comprises 14 residues. The chain's CDR3 is CASSPLGGGYDQYF. The CDR3 nucleotides are TGTGCCAGCAGCCCGCTTGGGGGGGGCTACGATCAGTACTTC.

Ten or more counts support this clonotype. The V call is TRBV7-8, the J call TRBJ1-2; the D is unclear. Germline V CDR1 and CDR2: SGHVS, FQNEAQ. The germline V and J ends were trimmed by 1 base and 4 bases, with 10 bases remaining between them. The CDR3 runs to 14 residues. In DNA form, the CDR3 reads TGTGCCAGCAGCTTAGGCTCCTCACGCTATGGCTACACCTTC. It codes for CASSLGSSRYGYTF. Filled out from reference TRBV7-8 and TRBJ1-2, the complete variable domain reads GAGVSQSPRYKVAKRGQDVALRCDPISGHVSLFWYQQALGQGPEFLTYFQNEAQLDKSGLPSDRFFAERPEGSVSTLKIQRTQQEDSAVYLCASSLGSSRYGYTFGSGTRLTVV.

At least ten counts were recorded for this clonotype. The chain carries TRBV29-1 and TRBJ2-7; 10 positions agree with TRBD1. The CDR3 spans 13 residues. Per the germline V gene, CDR1 is SQVTM and CDR2 is ANQGSEA. The V segment lost 6 bases and the J segment 2 bases; nucleotides outside the gene matches: 4. The CDR3: CSVGQGEAYEQYF. The CDR3 region has the DNA TGCAGCGTAGGACAGGGGGAGGCCTACGAGCAGTACTTC.

This clonotype has more than one count but fewer than ten. V and J are TRBV29-1 and TRBJ2-7; the match to TRBD1 covers 9 bases. CDR1 SQVTM and CDR2 ANQGSEA come from the germline V gene. The CDR3 is made up of 13 amino acids. V lost 4 bases, J lost 0 bases, and 1 base stayed unmatched. The DNA of the CDR3 is TGCAGCGTTGGACAGGGGGTCTCCTACGAGCAGTACTTC. Its translation: CSVGQGVSYEQYF.

The chain links TRBV29-1 to TRBJ1-1; D is undetermined. CDR1 and CDR2 from the germline V gene are SQVTM and ANQGSEA. CDR3 length: 11 residues. Trimming left V 8 bases short and J 4 bases short, with 11 bases between. The CDR3 bases are TGCAGCCGCAGTTACGGCACTGAAGCTTTCTTT. This translates into CSRSYGTEAFF.